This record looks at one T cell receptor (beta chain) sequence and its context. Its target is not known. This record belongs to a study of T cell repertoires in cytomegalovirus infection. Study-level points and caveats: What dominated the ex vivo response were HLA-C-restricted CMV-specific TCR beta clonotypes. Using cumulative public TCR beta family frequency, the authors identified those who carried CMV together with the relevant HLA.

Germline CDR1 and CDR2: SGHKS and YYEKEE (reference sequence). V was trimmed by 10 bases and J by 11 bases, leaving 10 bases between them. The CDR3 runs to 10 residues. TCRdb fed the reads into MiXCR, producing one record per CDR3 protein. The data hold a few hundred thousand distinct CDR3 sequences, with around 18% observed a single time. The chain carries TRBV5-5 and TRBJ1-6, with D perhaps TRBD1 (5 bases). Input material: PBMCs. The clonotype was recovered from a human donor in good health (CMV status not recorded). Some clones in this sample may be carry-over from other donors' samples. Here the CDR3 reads CAPGVPPLHF. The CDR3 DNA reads TGTGCCCCGGGGGTTCCACCCCTCCACTTT.